A selection of T cell receptor beta chains follows, all from one sample in a study of technical replicates of blood from a handful of donors. The table came from immunoSEQ multiplex PCR; TCRdb's copy has only in-frame clones and leaves some out. Among 55,000 to 75,000 clones listed, over 85% were seen once. Specimen: PBMCs. These receptors were obtained from a human donor in good health. Some clones in this sample may be carry-over from other donors' samples. The CDR3 runs from the conserved cysteine through the conserved F or W. D genes are given only for firm matches. Clone size is stated in some rows and not others, as once, few, many or a class when expanded.

d_gene	v_gene	abundance	j_gene	CDR3aa	CDR3nt
.	TRBV6-5	.	TRBJ1-3	CASSYSSGVGNTIYF	TGTGCCAGCAGTTACTCGTCAGGGGTCGGAAACACCATATATTTT
.	TRBV5-1	once	TRBJ2-2	CASSLAGANTGELFF	TGCGCCAGCAGCTTGGCCGGGGCGAACACCGGGGAGCTGTTTTTT
TRBD1	TRBV6-4	.	TRBJ1-6	CASSVRQGNNSPLHF	TGTGCCAGCAGTGTACGACAGGGAAATAATTCACCCCTCCACTTT
.	TRBV30	.	TRBJ2-1	CAWSTRNFNEQFF	TGTGCCTGGAGTACGAGGAACTTCAATGAGCAGTTCTTC
.	TRBV7-2	.	TRBJ1-1	CASRQRGISNTEAFF	TGTGCCAGCAGACAAAGAGGGATCAGCAACACTGAAGCTTTCTTT
.	TRBV5-4	.	TRBJ2-2	CASSLVGGTGELFF	TGTGCCAGCAGCCTCGTGGGGGGCACCGGGGAGCTGTTTTTT
.	TRBV7-6	.	TRBJ1-5	CASSLMQGNQPQHF	TGTGCCAGCAGCTTAATGCAGGGCAATCAGCCCCAGCATTTT
.	TRBV18	.	TRBJ1-1	CASSPGGIPNTEAFF	TGTGCCAGCTCACCAGGGGGCATACCGAACACTGAAGCTTTCTTT
.	TRBV15	once	TRBJ1-6	CATSRGTVYSPLHF	TGTGCCACCAGCAGAGGGACAGTTTATTCACCCCTCCACTTT
TRBD2	TRBV27	.	TRBJ2-4	CASSPGTSGSVGAKNIQYF	TGTGCCAGCAGTCCCGGGACTAGCGGGAGCGTGGGAGCCAAAAACATTCAGTACTTC
.	TRBV9	.	TRBJ1-2	CASSVISGYGYTF	TGTGCCAGCAGCGTAATTTCGGGGTATGGCTACACCTTC
.	TRBV9	.	TRBJ1-1	CASSVSGGNTEAFF	TGTGCCAGCAGCGTATCGGGAGGGAACACTGAAGCTTTCTTT
TRBD1	TRBV19	.	TRBJ2-5	CASSILWDRGPQETQYF	TGTGCCAGTAGTATACTCTGGGACAGGGGTCCGCAAGAGACCCAGTACTTC
.	TRBV10-3	.	TRBJ2-2	CAISVAGRGGELFF	TGTGCCATCAGTGTGGCGGGAAGGGGCGGGGAGCTGTTTTTT
.	TRBV30	.	TRBJ2-2	CAWSVILALNTGELFF	TGTGCCTGGAGTGTAATTCTAGCACTGAACACCGGGGAGCTGTTTTTT